This record covers a single T cell receptor beta chain. The data were obtained in a study of T cell changes during pregnancy in multiple sclerosis. The assay was immunoSEQ multiplex PCR, and TCRdb's table has in-frame clones only and misses some. Of 80,000 or so clones in the sample, roughly 94% were seen once. Trimming cost V 5 bases and J 4 bases; bases outside gene matches: 4. Germline V lookup: CDR1 PRHDT, CDR2 FYEKMQ (reference sequence). This CDR3 has 16 amino acids. The receptor was isolated from a female donor with multiple sclerosis, enrolled in a pregnancy study. This sequence joins TRBV13 and TRBJ2-3, with 15 bases matching TRBD2. The sample was peripheral blood, taken before pregnancy. CDR3 nucleotides: TGTGCCAGCAGCGGAGGACTAGCGGGAGGGCCAGATACGCAGTATTTT. This translates into CASSGGLAGGPDTQYF.